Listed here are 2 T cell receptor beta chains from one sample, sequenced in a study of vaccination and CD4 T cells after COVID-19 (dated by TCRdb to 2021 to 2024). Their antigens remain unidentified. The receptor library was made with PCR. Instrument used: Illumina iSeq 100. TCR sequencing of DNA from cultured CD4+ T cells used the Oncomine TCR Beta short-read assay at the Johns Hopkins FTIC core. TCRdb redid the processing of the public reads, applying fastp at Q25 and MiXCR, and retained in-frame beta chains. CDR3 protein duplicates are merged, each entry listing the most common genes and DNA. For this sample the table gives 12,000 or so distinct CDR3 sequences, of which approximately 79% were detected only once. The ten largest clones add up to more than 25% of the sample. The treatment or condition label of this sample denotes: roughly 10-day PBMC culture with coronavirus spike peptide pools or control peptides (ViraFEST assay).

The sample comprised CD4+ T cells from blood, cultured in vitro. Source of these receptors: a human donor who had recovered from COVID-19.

Here the CDR3 reads CASSFRRSGTSGRAHNEQFF. CDR3 coding DNA: TGTGCCAGCAGTTTCCGACGATCCGGGACTAGCGGGAGGGCCCACAATGAGCAGTTCTTC. The chain links TRBV27 to TRBJ2-1; TRBD2 matches at 16 bases. Germline values: CDR1 MNHEY, CDR2 SMNVEV (reference sequence). V dropped 3 bases and J dropped 5; count of bases not matched to a gene: 13. The CDR3 is 20 amino acids.

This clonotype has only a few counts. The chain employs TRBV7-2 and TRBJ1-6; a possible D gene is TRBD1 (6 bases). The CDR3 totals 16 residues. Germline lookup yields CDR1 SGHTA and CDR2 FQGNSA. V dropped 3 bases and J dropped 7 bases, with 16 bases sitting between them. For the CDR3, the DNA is TGTGCCAGCAGCTTGATCCAGAGGGGGTCCAATTCACCCCTCCACTTT. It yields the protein CASSLIQRGSNSPLHF.